These T cell receptor beta chains were read from a single sample in a study of PD-1 blockade in classical Hodgkin lymphoma. Here immunoSEQ multiplex PCR was the method, and the copy in TCRdb shows in-frame clones only, minus some. The repertoire holds tens of thousands of clones, with around 91% as singletons. This specimen consisted of peripheral blood mononuclear cells (PBMCs), obtained at baseline. The receptors here all came from a human donor with classical Hodgkin lymphoma. The CDR3 runs from the conserved cysteine through the conserved F or W. Fields, in order: D gene, J gene, clone size, V gene, CDR3 protein, CDR3 DNA. A D gene is named only where the DNA matches it firmly. Rows give clone size only sometimes, using once, few, many, or a class for an expanded clone.

NA,TRBJ2-1,NA,TRBV6-5,CASSYPDGSSYNEQFF,TGTGCCAGCAGTTACCCGGATGGCAGCTCCTACAATGAGCAGTTCTTC
NA,TRBJ1-1,NA,TRBV10-3,CAIQDFGNTEAFF,TGTGCCATCCAGGATTTCGGGAACACTGAAGCTTTCTTT
TRBD1,TRBJ2-5,NA,TRBV6-4,CASSATGGGETQYF,TGTGCCAGCAGCGCGACAGGGGGAGGAGAGACCCAGTACTTC
NA,TRBJ2-1,NA,TRBV12-2,CATNEQFF,TGTGCAACCAATGAGCAGTTCTTC
NA,TRBJ2-1,once,TRBV19,CASSQGGPFNEQFF,TGTGCCAGTAGCCAGGGGGGCCCGTTCAATGAGCAGTTCTTC
NA,TRBJ1-5,NA,TRBV7-2,CASSLARDTHLGGNQPQHF,TGTGCCAGCAGCTTAGCCCGGGACACTCATCTAGGGGGCAATCAGCCCCAGCATTTT
TRBD2,TRBJ2-7,NA,TRBV7-8,CASRKGRGEYSYEQYF,TGTGCCAGCAGGAAGGGGCGGGGGGAATACTCCTACGAGCAGTACTTC
NA,TRBJ1-2,NA,TRBV29-1,CSVVGVDYGYTF,TGCAGCGTTGTGGGGGTGGACTATGGCTACACCTTC
TRBD1,TRBJ2-1,NA,TRBV5-1,CASSAGQGNNEQFF,TGCGCCAGCAGCGCCGGACAGGGTAACAATGAGCAGTTCTTC
TRBD2,TRBJ2-7,NA,TRBV5-6,CASSLALAGTTYEQYF,TGTGCCAGCAGCTTGGCCCTAGCGGGGACGACCTACGAGCAGTACTTC
TRBD1,TRBJ2-1,NA,TRBV19,CASSTGGLNEQFF,TGTGCCAGTAGCACAGGGGGTTTGAATGAGCAGTTCTTC
TRBD1,TRBJ1-1,NA,TRBV11-2,CASSPQGAGGTEAFF,TGTGCCAGCAGCCCTCAGGGGGCAGGAGGAACTGAAGCTTTCTTT
NA,TRBJ1-1,NA,TRBV9,CASGSARVNTEAFF,TGTGCCAGCGGGTCAGCCAGGGTCAACACTGAAGCTTTCTTT
NA,TRBJ2-3,NA,TRBV5-6,CASVMAGTPDTQYF,TGTGCCAGCGTTATGGCGGGGACTCCGGATACGCAGTATTTT
NA,TRBJ1-2,NA,TRBV18,CASSSTNSRGYGYTF,TGTGCCAGCTCCTCTACAAACTCCAGAGGCTATGGCTACACCTTC